Listed below are T cell receptor beta chains from one sample, sequenced in a study of blood T cell repertoires in COVID-19. Assay: immunoSEQ multiplex PCR; the TCRdb copy retains only in-frame clones and omits some. The profile shows 130,000 or so clones, 70% to 90% of them singletons. Material for sequencing was peripheral blood. Every receptor here comes from a woman between 55 and 75 years old with acute or convalescent COVID-19. CDR3s include the opening cysteine and the closing phenylalanine or tryptophan. Each record gives: CDR3 DNA, CDR3 protein, V gene, D gene, J gene, clone size. D genes are given only for firm matches. Not every row has a clone size; where given, it reads once, few, many or a size class.

DNA: TGTGCCATCAGTGAGTCGGGGGGTGGGACCGGGGAGCTGTTTTTT
CDR3: CAISESGGGTGELFF
V: TRBV10-3
D: -
J: TRBJ2-2
size: -

DNA: TGCAGCGTTGCCCCACGGACTAGCGGGGGAGAGACCCAGTACTTC
CDR3: CSVAPRTSGGETQYF
V: TRBV29-1
D: TRBD2
J: TRBJ2-5
size: -

DNA: TGTGCCAGCAGCCTCATGAGCTCAGGGGCGAATGGAAACACCATATATTTT
CDR3: CASSLMSSGANGNTIYF
V: TRBV11-3
D: -
J: TRBJ1-3
size: -

DNA: TGTGCCAGCAGTGAAGCGAGCGGGGAGATTTACAATGAGCAGTTCTTC
CDR3: CASSEASGEIYNEQFF
V: TRBV2
D: TRBD2
J: TRBJ2-1
size: -

DNA: TGTGCCAGCAGATTGGGCCCCCAGGGGGTTCTCTATGGCTACACCTTC
CDR3: CASRLGPQGVLYGYTF
V: TRBV5-5
D: TRBD1
J: TRBJ1-2
size: -

DNA: TGTGCCTGGGACCCGGACAGTAAAGAGACCCAGTACTTC
CDR3: CAWDPDSKETQYF
V: TRBV30
D: -
J: TRBJ2-5
size: -

DNA: TGTGCCAGCAGCTTTAGGTTGGCCGACAGGGGAGAAGATACGCAGTATTTT
CDR3: CASSFRLADRGEDTQYF
V: TRBV28
D: TRBD1
J: TRBJ2-3
size: -

DNA: TGCGCCAAATATATGAGGCAGGGGGCCTATGGCTACACCTTC
CDR3: CAKYMRQGAYGYTF
V: TRBV23-1
D: TRBD1
J: TRBJ1-2
size: once

DNA: TGTGCCGCGGGGTCTAACTATGGCTACACCTTC
CDR3: CAAGSNYGYTF
V: TRBV12-3/TRBV12-4
D: -
J: TRBJ1-2
size: -

DNA: TGTGCCAGCAGCCCAAGTACAGGCCACACGAACACCGGGGAGCTGTTTTTT
CDR3: CASSPSTGHTNTGELFF
V: TRBV9
D: -
J: TRBJ2-2
size: -

DNA: TGTGCCAGCAGCTTCCGGACTAGCGGGGGCTTTTCAGTGGAGACCCAGTACTTC
CDR3: CASSFRTSGGFSVETQYF
V: TRBV11-2
D: TRBD2
J: TRBJ2-5
size: -

DNA: TGCGCCAGCAGCTGGGACATCGGAGGGAACACTGAAGCTTTCTTT
CDR3: CASSWDIGGNTEAFF
V: TRBV5-1
D: -
J: TRBJ1-1
size: once

DNA: TGTGCCAGCAGCCAAGGACAGGGAGTACAGCCCCAGCATTTT
CDR3: CASSQGQGVQPQHF
V: TRBV3-1/TRBV3-2
D: TRBD1
J: TRBJ1-5
size: -

DNA: TGTGCCAGCGGGAGGACTAGCGCGGGAACAGATACGCAGTATTTT
CDR3: CASGRTSAGTDTQYF
V: TRBV7-2
D: TRBD2
J: TRBJ2-3
size: -

DNA: TGTGCCAGCAGTTACATGGGGGCGACTCTAAATGAAAAACTGTTTTTT
CDR3: CASSYMGATLNEKLFF
V: TRBV6-5
D: -
J: TRBJ1-4
size: few

DNA: TGTGCCAGCAGCCCTTTCAGGGACAGCCGACGCCCTAACTATGGCTACACCTTC
CDR3: CASSPFRDSRRPNYGYTF
V: TRBV3-1/TRBV3-2
D: TRBD1
J: TRBJ1-2
size: -

DNA: TGCAGCGTCGCGGAGGGCAGTCAGCCCCAGCATTTT
CDR3: CSVAEGSQPQHF
V: TRBV29-1
D: -
J: TRBJ1-5
size: once

DNA: TGTGCCAGCAGTGAAGAGGGGGCAGCCTACGAGCAGTACTTC
CDR3: CASSEEGAAYEQYF
V: TRBV25-1
D: TRBD1
J: TRBJ2-7
size: -

DNA: TGTGCCAGCAGCTTAGAGGGGGTGGGTGCCTACACCTTC
CDR3: CASSLEGVGAYTF
V: TRBV7-8
D: -
J: TRBJ1-2
size: -

DNA: TGTGCCAGCAGCTTAGGCGGGACAGGGCACGAGCAGTACTTC
CDR3: CASSLGGTGHEQYF
V: TRBV7-2
D: TRBD1
J: TRBJ2-7
size: -

DNA: TGTGCCAGCAGCCTCGAGGGGAGGGGCAATCAGCCCCAGCATTTT
CDR3: CASSLEGRGNQPQHF
V: TRBV7-8
D: -
J: TRBJ1-5
size: -

DNA: TGTGCCTGGAGTCTCTACAGGGGAACTAATGAAAAACTGTTTTTT
CDR3: CAWSLYRGTNEKLFF
V: TRBV30
D: TRBD1
J: TRBJ1-4
size: -

DNA: TGTGCCAGCAGACAACCGGGTAACTATGGCTACACCTTC
CDR3: CASRQPGNYGYTF
V: TRBV28
D: -
J: TRBJ1-2
size: -

DNA: TGTGCCAGCAGCTCGGGACTAGCGGTCCGGACCGGGGAGCTGTTTTTT
CDR3: CASSSGLAVRTGELFF
V: TRBV9
D: TRBD2
J: TRBJ2-2
size: -

DNA: TGTGCCAGCAGCTTAGTGGCCGGACAGCAAAACATTCAGTACTTC
CDR3: CASSLVAGQQNIQYF
V: TRBV7-9
D: -
J: TRBJ2-4
size: -

DNA: TGTGCCACCAGTGGCTCCGGGGACAGGGCCGATACCGGGGAGCTGTTTTTT
CDR3: CATSGSGDRADTGELFF
V: TRBV24-1
D: TRBD1
J: TRBJ2-2
size: -

DNA: TGTGCCAGCAGAACCCAGGGGGCTCGGGGCTACACCTTC
CDR3: CASRTQGARGYTF
V: TRBV16
D: TRBD1
J: TRBJ1-2
size: -

DNA: TGTGCCAGTAGCCTTAGACAGGGAACTAACTATGGCTACACCTTC
CDR3: CASSLRQGTNYGYTF
V: TRBV19
D: TRBD1
J: TRBJ1-2
size: -

DNA: TGTGCCTGGAGTGTAGGGTTTACCGGGAACTATGGCTATGGCTACACCTTC
CDR3: CAWSVGFTGNYGYGYTF
V: TRBV30
D: -
J: TRBJ1-2
size: -

DNA: TGTGCCAGCAGCGGGGGGACGGGGGTTAATGAAAAACTGTTTTTT
CDR3: CASSGGTGVNEKLFF
V: TRBV7-8
D: -
J: TRBJ1-4
size: -

DNA: TGTGCCAGCAGTTACAAGGGGTCCGGAAACACCATATATTTT
CDR3: CASSYKGSGNTIYF
V: TRBV6-5
D: -
J: TRBJ1-3
size: -

DNA: TGTGCCAGCAGTTTTGGACAGCTCACCTATAATTCACCCCTCCACTTT
CDR3: CASSFGQLTYNSPLHF
V: TRBV28
D: -
J: TRBJ1-6
size: few

DNA: TGTGCCAGCAGCGCAAGTCCCCTGACAGGGCTAATGAACACTGAAGCTTTCTTT
CDR3: CASSASPLTGLMNTEAFF
V: TRBV7-2
D: TRBD1
J: TRBJ1-1
size: -

DNA: TGTGCCAGCAGCACGACCGGGACAGGGCTTTCCTATGGCTACACCTTC
CDR3: CASSTTGTGLSYGYTF
V: TRBV7-9
D: TRBD1
J: TRBJ1-2
size: -

DNA: TGTGCCAGCAGCGTAAGGGCAGGGTATGCGGATACGCAGTATTTT
CDR3: CASSVRAGYADTQYF
V: TRBV9
D: -
J: TRBJ2-3
size: -

DNA: TGTGCCAGCAGCTTGGGGCACGGACACAATAGCAATCAGCCCCAGCATTTT
CDR3: CASSLGHGHNSNQPQHF
V: TRBV7-6
D: -
J: TRBJ1-5
size: -

DNA: TGTGCCACCAGCTTCCGACAGTATCCACCGAATGATGGCTACACCTTC
CDR3: CATSFRQYPPNDGYTF
V: TRBV15
D: -
J: TRBJ1-2
size: once

DNA: TGTGCCAGCAGTCCATTAGCGGGGGCCCTTTACGAGCAGTACTTC
CDR3: CASSPLAGALYEQYF
V: TRBV27
D: TRBD2
J: TRBJ2-7
size: -

DNA: TGCGCCAGCAGCTTGGCCGGGGTAGGGCGCCGGGAGCTGTTTTTT
CDR3: CASSLAGVGRRELFF
V: TRBV5-1
D: -
J: TRBJ2-2
size: -

DNA: TGTGCCAGTAGTAGAGGAGGGACCGGGGAGCTGTTTTTT
CDR3: CASSRGGTGELFF
V: TRBV19
D: -
J: TRBJ2-2
size: -

DNA: TGTGCCAGCAGCCCGGACAGGGGAGAGTCACCCCTCCACTTT
CDR3: CASSPDRGESPLHF
V: TRBV9
D: TRBD1
J: TRBJ1-6
size: -

DNA: TGCGCCAGCAGCTTGGGCGGGACAGCCTCCTACGAGCAGTACTTC
CDR3: CASSLGGTASYEQYF
V: TRBV5-1
D: -
J: TRBJ2-7
size: -

DNA: TGCGCCAGCAGTTCTACTCGAAGAAGCACAGATACGCAGTATTTT
CDR3: CASSSTRRSTDTQYF
V: TRBV5-1
D: -
J: TRBJ2-3
size: -

DNA: TGTGCCAGCAGTTTATTAGCTAGCGGGGGGCAAGGATACAATGAGCAGTTCTTC
CDR3: CASSLLASGGQGYNEQFF
V: TRBV28
D: TRBD2
J: TRBJ2-1
size: -

DNA: TGTGCCAGCAGCCAAGATCAGGTCTACCCAACTGAAGCTTTCTTT
CDR3: CASSQDQVYPTEAFF
V: TRBV3-1/TRBV3-2
D: -
J: TRBJ1-1
size: -

DNA: TGTGCCAGCAGCTTCTACCCAAGAGGGGGGGACGAGCAGTACTTC
CDR3: CASSFYPRGGDEQYF
V: TRBV7-9
D: -
J: TRBJ2-7
size: -

DNA: TGCGCCAGCAGCTCCACAGGAGCTGGGGAGACCCAGTACTTC
CDR3: CASSSTGAGETQYF
V: TRBV5-1
D: -
J: TRBJ2-5
size: -

DNA: TGTGCCAGCTCACCCATTAATGAAAAACTGTTTTTT
CDR3: CASSPINEKLFF
V: TRBV18
D: -
J: TRBJ1-4
size: -

DNA: TGCGCCAGCAGCCCAAACAGGGGGCGGAGGGCCGGGGAGCTGTTTTTT
CDR3: CASSPNRGRRAGELFF
V: TRBV4-3
D: TRBD1
J: TRBJ2-2
size: -

DNA: TGTGCCAGCAGTTCCTGGACAGGAGCCAACTATGGCTACACCTTC
CDR3: CASSSWTGANYGYTF
V: TRBV27
D: TRBD1
J: TRBJ1-2
size: -

DNA: TGCGCCAGCAGCCAGGCCCCGCGCGGGGGGGGCAATGAGCAGTTCTTC
CDR3: CASSQAPRGGGNEQFF
V: TRBV4-1
D: TRBD2
J: TRBJ2-1
size: -

DNA: TGCGCCAGCAGTGAGGTTAGGAACACCGGGGAGCTGTTTTTT
CDR3: CASSEVRNTGELFF
V: TRBV10-1
D: -
J: TRBJ2-2
size: -

DNA: TGCGCCAGCAGCCAAGATACGGGAAATAGCAATCAGCCCCAGCATTTT
CDR3: CASSQDTGNSNQPQHF
V: TRBV4-3
D: -
J: TRBJ1-5
size: -

DNA: TGTGCCTGGAGTATGACAGGCGAGCAGTACTTC
CDR3: CAWSMTGEQYF
V: TRBV30
D: -
J: TRBJ2-7
size: -

DNA: TGTGCCAGCAGCTTTCGGGGGGCTCAGAGTCAGCCCCAGCATTTT
CDR3: CASSFRGAQSQPQHF
V: TRBV5-6
D: -
J: TRBJ1-5
size: -

DNA: TGTGCCAGCAGCTTGCCCCCGGGACTAGCGGGAGAGCACAATGAGCAGTTCTTC
CDR3: CASSLPPGLAGEHNEQFF
V: TRBV7-8
D: TRBD2
J: TRBJ2-1
size: -

DNA: TGTGCCAGCAGTGTAAGGGACAGGGGCGAAGATACGCAGTATTTT
CDR3: CASSVRDRGEDTQYF
V: TRBV2
D: TRBD1
J: TRBJ2-3
size: -

DNA: TGTGCCAGCACCCCCTTGACTGGGACTGAAGCTTTCTTT
CDR3: CASTPLTGTEAFF
V: TRBV3-1/TRBV3-2
D: -
J: TRBJ1-1
size: few